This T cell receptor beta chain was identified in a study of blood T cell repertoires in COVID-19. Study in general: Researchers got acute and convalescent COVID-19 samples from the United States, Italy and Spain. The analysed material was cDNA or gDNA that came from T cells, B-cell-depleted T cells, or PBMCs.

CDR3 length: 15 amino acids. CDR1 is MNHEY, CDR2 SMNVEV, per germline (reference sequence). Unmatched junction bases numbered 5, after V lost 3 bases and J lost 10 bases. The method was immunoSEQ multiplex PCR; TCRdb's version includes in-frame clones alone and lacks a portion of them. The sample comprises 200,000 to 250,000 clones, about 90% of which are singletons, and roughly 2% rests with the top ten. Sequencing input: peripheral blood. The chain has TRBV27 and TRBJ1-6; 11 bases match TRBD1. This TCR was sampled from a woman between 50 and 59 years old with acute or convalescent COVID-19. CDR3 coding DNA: TGTGCCAGCAGTTTTTTCGGGACAGGGGGGTCACCCCTCCACTTT. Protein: CASSFFGTGGSPLHF.